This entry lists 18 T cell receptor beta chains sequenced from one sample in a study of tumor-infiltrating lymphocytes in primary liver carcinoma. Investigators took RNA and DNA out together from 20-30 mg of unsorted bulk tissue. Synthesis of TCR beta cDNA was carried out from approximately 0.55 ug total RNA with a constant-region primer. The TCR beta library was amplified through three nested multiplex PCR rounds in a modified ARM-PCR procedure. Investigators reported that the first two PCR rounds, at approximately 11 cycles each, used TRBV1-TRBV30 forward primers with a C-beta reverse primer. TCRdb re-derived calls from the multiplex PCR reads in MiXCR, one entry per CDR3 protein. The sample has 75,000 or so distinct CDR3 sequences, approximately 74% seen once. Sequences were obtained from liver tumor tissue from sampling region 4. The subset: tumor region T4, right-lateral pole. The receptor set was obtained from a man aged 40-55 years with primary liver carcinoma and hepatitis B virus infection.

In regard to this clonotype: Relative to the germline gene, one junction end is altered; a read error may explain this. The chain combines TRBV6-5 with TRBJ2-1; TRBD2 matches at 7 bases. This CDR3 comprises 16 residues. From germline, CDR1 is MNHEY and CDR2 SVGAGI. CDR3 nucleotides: TGTGCCAGCAGACAGACCAGCGGGGCGTCCTACGATGAGCAGTTCTTC. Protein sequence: CASRQTSGASYDEQFF.

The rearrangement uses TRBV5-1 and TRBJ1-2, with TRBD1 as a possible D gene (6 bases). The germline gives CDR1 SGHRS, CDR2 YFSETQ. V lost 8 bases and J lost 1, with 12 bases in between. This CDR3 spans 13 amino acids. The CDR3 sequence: CASNPDSNYGYTF. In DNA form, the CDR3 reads TGCGCCAGTAACCCGGACAGTAACTATGGCTACACCTTC.

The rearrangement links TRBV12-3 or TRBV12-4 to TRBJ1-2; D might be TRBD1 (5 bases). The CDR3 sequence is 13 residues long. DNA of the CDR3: TGTGTCCGCAACCCGGGGGTTAACTATGGCTACACCTTC. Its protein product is CVRNPGVNYGYTF.

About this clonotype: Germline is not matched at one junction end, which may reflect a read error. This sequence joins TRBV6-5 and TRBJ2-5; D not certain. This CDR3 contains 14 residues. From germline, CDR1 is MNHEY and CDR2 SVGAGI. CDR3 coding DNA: TGTGCCAGCGGTTACCGTAGTACGAAAGATACCCAGTACTTC. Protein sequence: CASGYRSTKDTQYF.

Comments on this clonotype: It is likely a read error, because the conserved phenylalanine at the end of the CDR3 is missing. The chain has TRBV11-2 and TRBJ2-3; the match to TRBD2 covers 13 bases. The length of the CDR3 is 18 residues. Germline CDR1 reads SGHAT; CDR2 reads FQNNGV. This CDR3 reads CACSLTTSGRAGRDTQYS. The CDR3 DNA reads TGTGCCTGCAGCCTAACTACTAGCGGGAGGGCGGGGCGAGATACGCAGTATTCT.

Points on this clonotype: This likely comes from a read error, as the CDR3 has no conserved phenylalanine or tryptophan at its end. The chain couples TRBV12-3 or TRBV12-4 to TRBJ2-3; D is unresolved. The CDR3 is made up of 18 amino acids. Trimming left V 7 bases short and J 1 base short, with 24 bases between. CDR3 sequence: CASKERFSRSRGTDTQYS. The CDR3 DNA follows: TGTGCCAGCAAAGAACGATTTTCGAGGTCCCGCGGCACAGATACGCAGTATTCT.

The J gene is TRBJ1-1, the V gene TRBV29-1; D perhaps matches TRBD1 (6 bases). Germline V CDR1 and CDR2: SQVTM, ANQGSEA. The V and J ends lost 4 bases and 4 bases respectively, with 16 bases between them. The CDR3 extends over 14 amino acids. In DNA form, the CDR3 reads TGCAGCGTTGCCCTCCGGGACAACATCACTGAAGCTTTCTTT. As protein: CSVALRDNITEAFF. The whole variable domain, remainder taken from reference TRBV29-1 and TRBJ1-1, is SAVISQKPSRDICQRGTSLTIQCQVDSQVTMMFWYRQQPGQSLTLIATANQGSEATYESGFVIDKFPISRPNLTFSTLTVSNMSPEDSSIYLCSVALRDNITEAFFGQGTRLTVV.

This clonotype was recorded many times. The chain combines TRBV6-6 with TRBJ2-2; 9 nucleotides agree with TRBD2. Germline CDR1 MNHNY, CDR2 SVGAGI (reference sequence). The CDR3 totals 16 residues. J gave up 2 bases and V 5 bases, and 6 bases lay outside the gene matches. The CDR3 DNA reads TGTGCCAGCAGTCCACTAGCGGGTGAAAACACCGGGGAGCTGTTTTTT. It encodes CASSPLAGENTGELFF.

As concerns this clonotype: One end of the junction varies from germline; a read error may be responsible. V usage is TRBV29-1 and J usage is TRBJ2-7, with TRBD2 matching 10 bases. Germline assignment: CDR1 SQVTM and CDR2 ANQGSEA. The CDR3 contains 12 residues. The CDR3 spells CSASGSGYERYF. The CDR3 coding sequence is TGCAGCGCTAGCGGGAGTGGCTACGAGCGGTACTTC.

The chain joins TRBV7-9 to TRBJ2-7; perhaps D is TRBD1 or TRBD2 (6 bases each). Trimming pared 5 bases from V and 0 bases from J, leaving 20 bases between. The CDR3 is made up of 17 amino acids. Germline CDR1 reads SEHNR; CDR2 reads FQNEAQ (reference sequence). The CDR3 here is CASSGGTRCRHSYEQYF. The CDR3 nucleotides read TGTGCCAGCAGCGGGGGGACACGGTGCCGACACTCCTACGAGCAGTACTTC.

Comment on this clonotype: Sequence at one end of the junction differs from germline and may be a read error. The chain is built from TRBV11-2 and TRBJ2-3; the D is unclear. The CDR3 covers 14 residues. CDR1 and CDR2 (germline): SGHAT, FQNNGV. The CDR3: CASSFVGKTDTQYF. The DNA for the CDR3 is TGTGCCAGTAGCTTCGTAGGCAAGACAGATACGCAGTATTTT.

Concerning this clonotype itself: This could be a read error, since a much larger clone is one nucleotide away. CDR3 nucleotides: TGTACCAGCAGCTTAAGGGATCGGGGGAGAACTGAAGCTTTCTTT. This translates into CTSSLRDRGRTEAFF. The chain joins TRBV11-2 to TRBJ1-1; possibly TRBD1 for D (5 bases). Germline loops: CDR1 SGHAT, CDR2 FQNNGV. The CDR3 runs to 15 residues. The full variable domain, completed using reference TRBV11-2 and TRBJ1-1, is EAGVAQSPRYKIIEKRQSVAFWCNPISGHATLYWYQQILGQGPKLLIQFQNNGVVDDSQLPKDRFSAERLKGVDSTLKIQPAKLEDSAVYLCTSSLRDRGRTEAFFGQGTRLTVV.

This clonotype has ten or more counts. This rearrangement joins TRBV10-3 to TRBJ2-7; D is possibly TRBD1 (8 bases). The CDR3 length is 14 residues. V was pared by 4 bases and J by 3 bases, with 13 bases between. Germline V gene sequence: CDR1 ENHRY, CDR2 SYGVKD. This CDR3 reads CAISAGGQGYEQYF. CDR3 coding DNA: TGTGCCATCAGTGCGGGAGGACAGGGCTACGAGCAGTACTTC.

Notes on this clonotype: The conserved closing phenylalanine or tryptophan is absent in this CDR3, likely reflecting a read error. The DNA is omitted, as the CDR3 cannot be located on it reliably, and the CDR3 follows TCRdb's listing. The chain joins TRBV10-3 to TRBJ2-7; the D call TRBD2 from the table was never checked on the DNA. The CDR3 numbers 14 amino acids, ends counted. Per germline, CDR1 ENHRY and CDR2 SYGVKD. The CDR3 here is CAISRTSWLYEQYY.

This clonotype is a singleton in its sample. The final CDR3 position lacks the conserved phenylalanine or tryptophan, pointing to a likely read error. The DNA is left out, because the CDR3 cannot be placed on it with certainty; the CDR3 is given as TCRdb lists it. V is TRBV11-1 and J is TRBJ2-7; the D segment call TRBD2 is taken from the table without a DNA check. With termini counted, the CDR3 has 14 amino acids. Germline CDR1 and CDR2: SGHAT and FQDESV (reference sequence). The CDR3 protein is CASSAFGGTYKQCL.

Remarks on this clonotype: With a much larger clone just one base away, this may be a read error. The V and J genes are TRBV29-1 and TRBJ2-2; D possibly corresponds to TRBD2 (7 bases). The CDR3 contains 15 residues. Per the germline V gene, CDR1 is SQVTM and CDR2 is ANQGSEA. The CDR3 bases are TGCGGCGTAGGGGGGGGGCAGCAGAACACCGGGGAGCTGTTTTTT. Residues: CGVGGGQQNTGELFF.

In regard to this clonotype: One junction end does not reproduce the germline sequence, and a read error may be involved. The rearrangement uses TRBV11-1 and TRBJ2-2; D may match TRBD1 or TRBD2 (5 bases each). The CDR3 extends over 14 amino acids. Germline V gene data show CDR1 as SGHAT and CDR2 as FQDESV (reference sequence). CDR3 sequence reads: CASNLEGNTGELFF. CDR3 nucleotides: TGTGCCAGCAACTTAGAGGGGAACACCGGGGAACTGTTTTTT.

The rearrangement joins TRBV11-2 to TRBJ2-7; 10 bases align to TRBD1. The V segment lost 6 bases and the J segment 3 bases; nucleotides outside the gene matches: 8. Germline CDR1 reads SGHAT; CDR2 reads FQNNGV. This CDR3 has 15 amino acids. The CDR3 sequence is CASSTPGQGIYEQYF. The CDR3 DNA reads TGTGCCAGCAGTACACCGGGACAGGGGATCTACGAGCAGTACTTC.